A single sample gave rise to the 13 T cell receptor beta chains below, sequenced in a study of cytomegalovirus exposure and HLA in healthy donors. The PCR used 60 Vbeta and 13 Jbeta primers. Sequencing was performed with immunoSEQ multiplex PCR; in TCRdb, only in-frame clones are kept and a portion is missing. Of 200,000 to 250,000 clones in the sample, 82% were seen once. Sequences were obtained from PBMCs. Receptors were obtained from a woman aged 40 to 50 in good health and CMV-seronegative.

This clone was seen more than once but under ten times. The chain joins TRBV19 to TRBJ1-5; possible D gene TRBD1, 5 bases. Germline assignment: CDR1 LNHDA and CDR2 SQIVND (reference sequence). Trimming removed 6 bases at V and 5 bases at J, with 17 bases between. This CDR3 has 15 amino acids. Here the CDR3 reads CASRRDSQWDQPQHF. CDR3 DNA sequence: TGTGCCAGTAGGAGGGACTCCCAGTGGGATCAGCCCCAGCATTTT.

The rearrangement uses TRBV9 and TRBJ2-5, with D possibly being TRBD1 (6 bases). This CDR3 region has 15 residues. CDR1 and CDR2 from the germline V gene are SGDLS and YYNGEE. V was trimmed by 4 bases and J by 2 bases, leaving 15 bases between them. The CDR3 reads CASSSTGQNQETQYF. The CDR3 region has the DNA TGTGCCAGCAGCTCAACGGGACAAAATCAAGAGACCCAGTACTTC.

In its sample, this clone was seen once. This chain joins TRBV28 and TRBJ2-4; 9 positions match TRBD1. Germline V gene data show CDR1 as MDHEN and CDR2 as SYDVKM. The V and J ends lost 10 bases and 1 base, in that order; junction bases with no gene match: 11. This CDR3 spans 16 amino acids. CDR3 sequence reads: CATIPTGGSAKNIQYF. The CDR3 DNA reads as TGTGCCACCATTCCTACAGGGGGCTCGGCCAAAAACATTCAGTACTTC. Together with reference TRBV28 and TRBJ2-4, the CDR3 gives the full variable domain: DVKVTQSSRYLVKRTGEKVFLECVQDMDHENMFWYRQDPGLGLRLIYFSYDVKMKEKGDIPEGYSVSREKKERFSLILESASTNQTSMYLCATIPTGGSAKNIQYFGAGTRLSVL.

The chain links TRBV7-9 to TRBJ1-2; D is perhaps TRBD1 (5 bases). There are 15 residues in the CDR3. Trimming left V 1 base short and J 3 bases short, with 12 bases between. The germline V gene encodes CDR1 SEHNR and CDR2 FQNEAQ (reference sequence). This CDR3 reads CASSLGSGLDYGYTF. The CDR3 DNA reads as TGTGCCAGCAGCTTAGGTTCAGGGTTGGACTATGGCTACACCTTC.

The chain has TRBV14 and TRBJ2-1, with D hard to call. Germline CDR1 reads SGHDN; CDR2 reads FVKESK. This CDR3 spans 14 amino acids. Trimming left V 4 bases short and J 4 bases short, with 11 bases between. The CDR3 reads CASSPSTAYNEQFF. CDR3 sequence (DNA): TGTGCCAGCAGCCCCTCGACTGCTTACAATGAGCAGTTCTTC.

This clone was observed a single time. The chain has TRBV30 and TRBJ2-6; TRBD1 aligns across 10 bases. V shed 3 bases, J shed 3 bases, and the junction held 11 bases outside the gene matches. CDR3 length: 18 amino acids. Germline-derived CDR1 and CDR2 are GTSNPN and SVGIG (reference sequence). The CDR3 nucleotides are TGTGCCTGGAGAATCTTGAGGACAGGGGGACTTGGGGCCAACGTCCTGACTTTC. It translates to CAWRILRTGGLGANVLTF.

The rearrangement links TRBV7-8 to TRBJ2-1; TRBD2 aligns across 11 bases. Germline loops: CDR1 SGHVS, CDR2 FQNEAQ. V trimming: 3 bases; J trimming: 0 bases; junction bases outside the gene matches: 1. This CDR3 contains 16 residues. CDR3 loop: CASSFSGRASYNEQFF. Here the CDR3 DNA reads TGTGCCAGCAGCTTTAGCGGGAGGGCCTCCTACAATGAGCAGTTCTTC.

The J gene is TRBJ2-2, the V gene TRBV4-2, with TRBD2 identical over 10 bases. Trimming at V came to 4 bases and at J to 7 bases, leaving 6 bases not matched to a gene. The CDR3 length is 15 residues. CDR1 LGHNA and CDR2 YNFKEQ come from the germline V gene. CDR3 sequence: CASSLSGRAGGELFF. CDR3 coding DNA: TGTGCCAGCAGCCTAAGCGGGAGGGCCGGCGGGGAGCTGTTTTTT.

The gene calls are TRBV6-5 and TRBJ2-7; D might be TRBD2 (5 bases). Germline CDR1 and CDR2: MNHEY and SVGAGI. Trimming cost V 0 bases and J 4 bases, with 16 bases left between them. This CDR3 has 16 amino acids. In DNA form, the CDR3 reads TGTGCCAGCAGTTACTCCGGGGAAAATTCGCTTTACGAGCAGTACTTC. This translates into CASSYSGENSLYEQYF.

The DNA of the CDR3 is TGCGCCAGCAGCATAAGGACAGTTGCAACTAATGAAAAACTGTTTTTT. Translated, it gives CASSIRTVATNEKLFF. The chain combines TRBV5-1 with TRBJ1-4; D is perhaps TRBD1 (6 bases). V was shortened by 4 bases and J by 0 bases, with 13 bases between the two germline ends. The CDR3 is 16 amino acids. Germline V gives CDR1 SGHRS, CDR2 YFSETQ.

The chain joins TRBV27 to TRBJ2-7, with 9 bases aligning to TRBD1. This CDR3 region has 17 residues. Germline V gene lookup returns CDR1 MNHEY and CDR2 SMNVEV (reference sequence). V was pared by 5 bases and J by 3 bases, with 14 bases of the junction left unmatched. This CDR3 is CASSPPAGTGIGYEQYF. CDR3 DNA: TGTGCCAGCAGTCCCCCCGCCGGGACAGGGATTGGCTACGAGCAGTACTTC.

This chain links TRBV6-4 with TRBJ2-3; 7 bases align to TRBD2. The CDR3 loop spans 15 amino acids. V lost 0 bases to trimming and J lost 8 bases; unmatched junction nucleotides: 8. CDR1 is MRHNA, CDR2 SNTAGT, per germline. The DNA for the CDR3 is TGTGCCAGCAGTGACTCGGGTTTCGCGGGAGCTACGCAGTATTTT. Its translation is CASSDSGFAGATQYF.

The chain uses TRBV2 and TRBJ2-2; D gene ambiguous. Germline V gene sequence: CDR1 SNHLY, CDR2 FYNNEI. This CDR3 comprises 14 residues. V lost 8 bases and J lost 6, with 16 bases in between. The CDR3, as DNA: TGTGCCAGCTTCACGGTCGTCCTTTCCGGGGAGCTGTTTTTT. Its protein is CASFTVVLSGELFF.